This TCR beta chain was sequenced in a study of T cells in Graves' hyperthyroidism and ophthalmopathy. Study-level points and caveats: Ophthalmopathy was predicted by the model a median of about 6.5 months ahead of onset.

Amplified regions were TCR beta CDR3 sequences from RNA transcripts. The primer set for the first-round RT-PCR of the TCR CDR3 was HTBI. TCRdb used MiXCR to reprocess the multiplex PCR reads, holding one entry per CDR3 protein. The data show around 56,000 distinct CDR3 sequences, 53% seen once. Concerning this clonotype itself: Its specificity is not known.

PBMCs stemmed from more than 7.5 ml fresh peripheral blood. This TCR came from a woman in her fifties or sixties with Graves' ophthalmopathy. The sample consisted of blood.

The chain's CDR3 is CASSDRGAYEQYF. DNA for the CDR3: TGTGCCAGCAGTGACCGGGGGGCCTACGAGCAGTACTTC. V is TRBV6-4 and J is TRBJ2-7, with TRBD2 matching over 7 bases. The length of the CDR3 is 13 residues. The germline V gene has CDR1 MRHNA and CDR2 SNTAGT. V shed 2 bases and J 2 bases; nucleotides not matched to a gene: 0.